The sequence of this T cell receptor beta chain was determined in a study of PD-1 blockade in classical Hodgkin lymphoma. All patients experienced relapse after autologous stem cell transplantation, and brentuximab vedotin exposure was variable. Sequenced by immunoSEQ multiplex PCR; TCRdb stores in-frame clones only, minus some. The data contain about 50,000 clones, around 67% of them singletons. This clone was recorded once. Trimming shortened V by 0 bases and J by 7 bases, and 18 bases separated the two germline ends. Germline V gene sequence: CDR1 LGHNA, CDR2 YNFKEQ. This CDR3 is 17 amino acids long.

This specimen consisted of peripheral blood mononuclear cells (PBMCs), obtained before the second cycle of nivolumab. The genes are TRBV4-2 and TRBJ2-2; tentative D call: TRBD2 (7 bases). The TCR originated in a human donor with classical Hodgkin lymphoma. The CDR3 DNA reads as TGTGCCAGCAGCCAAGACAGGGGAGGGGGAGACGGCGGGGAGCTGTTTTTT. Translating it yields CASSQDRGGGDGGELFF.